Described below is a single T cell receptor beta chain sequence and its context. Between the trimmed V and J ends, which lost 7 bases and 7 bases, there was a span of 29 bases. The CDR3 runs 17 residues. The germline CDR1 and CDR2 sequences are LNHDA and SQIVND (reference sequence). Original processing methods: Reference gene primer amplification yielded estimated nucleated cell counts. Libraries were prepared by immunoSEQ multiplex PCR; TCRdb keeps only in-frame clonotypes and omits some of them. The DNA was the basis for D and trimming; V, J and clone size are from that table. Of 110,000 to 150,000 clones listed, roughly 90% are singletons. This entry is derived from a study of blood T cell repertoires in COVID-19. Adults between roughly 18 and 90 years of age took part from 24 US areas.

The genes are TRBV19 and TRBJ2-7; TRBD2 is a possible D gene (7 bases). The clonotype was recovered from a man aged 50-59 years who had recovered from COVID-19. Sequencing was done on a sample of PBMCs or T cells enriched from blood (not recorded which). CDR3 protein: CASTDSARGALSDEQYF. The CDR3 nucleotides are TGTGCCAGTACTGACTCGGCCCGGGGGGCGCTATCCGATGAGCAGTACTTC.